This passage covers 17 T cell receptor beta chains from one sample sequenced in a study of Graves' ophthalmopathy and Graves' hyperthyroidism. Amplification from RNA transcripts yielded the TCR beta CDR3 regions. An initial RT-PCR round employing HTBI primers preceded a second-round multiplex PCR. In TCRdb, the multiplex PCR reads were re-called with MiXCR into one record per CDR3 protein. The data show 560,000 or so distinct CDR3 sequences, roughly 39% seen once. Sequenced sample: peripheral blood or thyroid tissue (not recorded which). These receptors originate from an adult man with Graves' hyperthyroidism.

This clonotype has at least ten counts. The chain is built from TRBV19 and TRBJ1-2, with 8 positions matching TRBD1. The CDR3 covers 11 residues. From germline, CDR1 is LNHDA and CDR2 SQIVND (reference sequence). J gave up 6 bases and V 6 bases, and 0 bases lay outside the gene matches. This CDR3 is CASRDRDGYTF. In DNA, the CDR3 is TGTGCCAGTAGGGACAGGGATGGCTACACCTTC. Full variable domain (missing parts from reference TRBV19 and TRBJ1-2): DGGITQSPKYLFRKEGQNVTLSCEQNLNHDAMYWYRQDPGQGLRLIYYSQIVNDFQKGDIAEGYSVSREKKESFPLTVTSAQKNPTAFYLCASRDRDGYTFGSGTRLTVV.

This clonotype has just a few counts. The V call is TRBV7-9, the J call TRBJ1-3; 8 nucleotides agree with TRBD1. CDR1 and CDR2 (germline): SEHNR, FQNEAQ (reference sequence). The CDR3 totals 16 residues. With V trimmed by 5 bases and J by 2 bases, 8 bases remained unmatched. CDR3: CASSQDRVIPGNTIYF. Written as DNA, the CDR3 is TGTGCCAGCAGCCAGGACAGGGTAATTCCTGGAAACACCATATATTTT.

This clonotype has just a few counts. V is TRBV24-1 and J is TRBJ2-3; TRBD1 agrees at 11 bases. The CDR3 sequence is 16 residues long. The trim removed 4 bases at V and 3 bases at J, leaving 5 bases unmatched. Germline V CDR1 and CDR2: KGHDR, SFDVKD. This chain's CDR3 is CATSEAGQGATDTQYF. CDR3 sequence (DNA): TGTGCCACCAGTGAGGCAGGACAGGGGGCAACAGATACGCAGTATTTT.

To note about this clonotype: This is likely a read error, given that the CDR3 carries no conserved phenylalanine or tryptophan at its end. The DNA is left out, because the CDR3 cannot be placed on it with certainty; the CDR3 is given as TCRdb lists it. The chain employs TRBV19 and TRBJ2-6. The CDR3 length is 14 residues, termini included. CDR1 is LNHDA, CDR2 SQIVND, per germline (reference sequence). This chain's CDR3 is CASSVSSGANVLCA.

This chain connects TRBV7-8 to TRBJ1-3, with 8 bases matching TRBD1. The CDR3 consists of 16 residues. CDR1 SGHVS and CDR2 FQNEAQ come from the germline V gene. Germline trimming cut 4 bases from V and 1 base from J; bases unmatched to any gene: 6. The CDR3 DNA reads TGTGCCAGCAGCTCCGACAGGGGAGGATCTGGAAACACCATATATTTT. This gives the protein CASSSDRGGSGNTIYF.

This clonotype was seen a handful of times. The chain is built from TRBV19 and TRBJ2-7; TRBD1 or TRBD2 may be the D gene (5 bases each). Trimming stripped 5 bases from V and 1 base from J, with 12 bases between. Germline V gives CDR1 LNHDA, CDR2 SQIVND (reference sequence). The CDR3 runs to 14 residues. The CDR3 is CASSFRGLSYEQYF. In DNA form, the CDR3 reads TGTGCCAGTAGTTTCCGGGGCCTGTCCTACGAGCAGTACTTC.

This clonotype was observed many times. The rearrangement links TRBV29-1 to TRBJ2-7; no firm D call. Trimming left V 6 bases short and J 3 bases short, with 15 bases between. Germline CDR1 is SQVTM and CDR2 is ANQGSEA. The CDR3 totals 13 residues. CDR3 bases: TGCAGCGTACCGGGCCCTTCCCTCTACGAGCAGTACTTC. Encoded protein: CSVPGPSLYEQYF.

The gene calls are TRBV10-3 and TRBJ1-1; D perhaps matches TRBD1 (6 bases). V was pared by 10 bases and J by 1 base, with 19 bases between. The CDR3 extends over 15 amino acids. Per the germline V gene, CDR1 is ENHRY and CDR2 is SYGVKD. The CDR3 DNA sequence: TGTGCCAGCTCACCACCGCGGGGGCAGAACACTGAAGCTTTCTTT. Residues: CASSPPRGQNTEAFF.

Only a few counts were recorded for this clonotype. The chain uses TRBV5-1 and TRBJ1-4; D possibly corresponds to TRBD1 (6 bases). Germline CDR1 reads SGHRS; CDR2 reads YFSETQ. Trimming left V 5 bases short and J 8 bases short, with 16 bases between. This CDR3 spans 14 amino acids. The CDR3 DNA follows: TGCGCCAGCAGAAATTCAGGGGTTAGGGAAAAACTGTTTTTT. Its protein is CASRNSGVREKLFF.

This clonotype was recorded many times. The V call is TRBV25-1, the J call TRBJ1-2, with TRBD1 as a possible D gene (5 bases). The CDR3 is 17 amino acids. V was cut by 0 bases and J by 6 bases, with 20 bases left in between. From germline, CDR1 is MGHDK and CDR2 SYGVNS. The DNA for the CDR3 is TGTGCCAGCAGTGAATATAGGACCGGGCAGGGATTAAATGGCTACACCTTC. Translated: CASSEYRTGQGLNGYTF.

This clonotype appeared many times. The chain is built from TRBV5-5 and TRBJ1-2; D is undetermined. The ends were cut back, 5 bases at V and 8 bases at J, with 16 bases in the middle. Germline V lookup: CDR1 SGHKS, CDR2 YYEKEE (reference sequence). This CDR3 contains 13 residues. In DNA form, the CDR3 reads TGTGCCAGCAGGCCTACAGTTTCGGGGGGCTACACCTTC. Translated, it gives CASRPTVSGGYTF. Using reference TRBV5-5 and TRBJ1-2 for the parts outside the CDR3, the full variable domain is DAGVTQSPTHLIKTRGQQVTLRCSPISGHKSVSWYQQVLGQGPQFIFQYYEKEERGRGNFPDRFSARQFPNYSSELNVNALLLGDSALYLCASRPTVSGGYTFGSGTRLTVV.

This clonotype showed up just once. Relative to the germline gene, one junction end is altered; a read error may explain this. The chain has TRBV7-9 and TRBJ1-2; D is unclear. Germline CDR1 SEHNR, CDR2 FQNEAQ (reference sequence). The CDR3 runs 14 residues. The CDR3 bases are TGTGCCGGCAGCTTAGCGGGCAGCGACTATGGCTACACCTTC. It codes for CAGSLAGSDYGYTF.

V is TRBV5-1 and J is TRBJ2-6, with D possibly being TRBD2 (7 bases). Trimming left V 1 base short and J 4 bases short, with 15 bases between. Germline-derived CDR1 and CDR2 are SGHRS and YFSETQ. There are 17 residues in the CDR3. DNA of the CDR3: TGCGCCAGCAGCTTGCGAGGGGGGGATGCCGGGGCCAACGTCCTGACTTTC. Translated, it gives CASSLRGGDAGANVLTF.

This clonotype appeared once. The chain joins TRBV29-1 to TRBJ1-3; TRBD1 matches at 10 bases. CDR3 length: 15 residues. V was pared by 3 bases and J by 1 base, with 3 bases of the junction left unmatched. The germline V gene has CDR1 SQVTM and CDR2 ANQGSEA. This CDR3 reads CSVEDRGGSGNTIYF. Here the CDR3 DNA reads TGCAGCGTTGAGGACAGGGGGGGATCTGGAAACACCATATATTTT.

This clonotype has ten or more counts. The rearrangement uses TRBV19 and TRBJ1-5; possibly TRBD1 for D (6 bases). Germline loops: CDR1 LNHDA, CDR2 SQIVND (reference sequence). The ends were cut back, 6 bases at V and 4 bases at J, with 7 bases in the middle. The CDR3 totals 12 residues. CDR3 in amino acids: CASRGANQPQHF. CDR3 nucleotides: TGTGCCAGTAGGGGGGCTAATCAGCCCCAGCATTTT.

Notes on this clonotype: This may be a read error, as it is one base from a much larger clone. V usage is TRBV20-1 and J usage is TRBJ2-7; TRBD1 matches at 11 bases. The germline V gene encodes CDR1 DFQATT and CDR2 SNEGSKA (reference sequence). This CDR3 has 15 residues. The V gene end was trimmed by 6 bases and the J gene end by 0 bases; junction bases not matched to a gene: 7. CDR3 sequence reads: CSARDRGAASYEQYF. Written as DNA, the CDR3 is TGCAGTGCCCGGGACAGGGGGGCCGCCTCCTACGAGCAGTACTTC.

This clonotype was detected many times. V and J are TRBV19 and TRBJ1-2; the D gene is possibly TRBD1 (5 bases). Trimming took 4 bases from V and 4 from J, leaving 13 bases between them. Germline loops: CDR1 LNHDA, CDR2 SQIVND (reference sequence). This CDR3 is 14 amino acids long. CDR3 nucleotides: TGTGCCAGTAGTACGGGACCGGGCCCCTATGGCTACACCTTC. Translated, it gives CASSTGPGPYGYTF.